Below, one T cell receptor (beta chain) is given with its context. Its antigen is unidentified. Unique-molecular-identifier-tagged TCR beta cDNA libraries were used. TCRdb called the PCR reads again in MiXCR, with one record for every CDR3 protein. This sample has about 430,000 distinct CDR3 sequences, with less than 40% found just once. J was trimmed by 8 bases and V by 4 bases; bases with no gene match: 12. This CDR3 is 16 amino acids long. Germline V lookup: CDR1 SGHRS, CDR2 YFSETQ. The sample is drawn from a study of post-analysis software for immune sequencing data. Study-wide results and limits: Patients had higher frequencies than controls of five TRBV segments, including TRBV5-6, TRBV5-1 and TRBV20-1.

The receptor was isolated from a girl aged 2 to 9 with multiple sclerosis. The sequencing input was blood. The chain combines TRBV5-1 with TRBJ2-1; TRBD2 agrees at 10 bases. Here the CDR3 DNA reads TGCGCCAGCAGCCCGACCGGGACTAGCGTTGAGTATGAGCAGTTCTTC. Amino acids: CASSPTGTSVEYEQFF.